Reported below is one TCR beta chain. The antigen is undetermined. This specimen belongs to a study of cytomegalovirus exposure and HLA in healthy donors. Points from the study as a whole: Reportedly, cytomegalovirus status was diagnosed with high sensitivity and specificity.

Both 60 Vbeta primers and 13 Jbeta primers went into the PCR. Data came from immunoSEQ multiplex PCR; TCRdb stores just in-frame clones and leaves some out. The data contain some 100,000 clones, around 85% of them singletons. CDR3 length equals 16 residues. Germline loops: CDR1 SGHNT, CDR2 YYREEE (reference sequence). Between the trimmed V and J ends, which lost 1 base and 4 bases, there was a span of 14 bases. The TCR comes from a man in his thirties or forties in good health and CMV-seronegative. The rearrangement joins TRBV5-4 to TRBJ2-2; D may be TRBD1 (6 bases). Sequencing was done on a sample of PBMCs. CDR3 sequence reads: CASSLLQGIVTGELFF. CDR3 nucleotides: TGTGCCAGCAGCTTGTTACAGGGAATAGTCACCGGGGAGCTGTTTTTT.